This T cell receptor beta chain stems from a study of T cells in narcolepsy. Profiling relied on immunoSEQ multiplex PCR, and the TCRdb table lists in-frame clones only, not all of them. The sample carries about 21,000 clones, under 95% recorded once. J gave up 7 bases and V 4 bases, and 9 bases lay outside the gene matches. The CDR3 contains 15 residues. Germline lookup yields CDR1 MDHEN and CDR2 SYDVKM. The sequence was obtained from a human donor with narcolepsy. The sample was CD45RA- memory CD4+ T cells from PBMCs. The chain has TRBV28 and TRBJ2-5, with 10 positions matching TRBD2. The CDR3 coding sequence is TGTGCCAGCAGTTCTTCCTACTGGACTAGCGGGACCCAGTACTTC. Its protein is CASSSSYWTSGTQYF.